This T cell receptor (beta chain) stems from a study of T-cell reconstitution after alpha-beta-depleted transplantation in children. The CDR3 spans 16 residues. J lost 5 bases, V lost 6 bases, and 7 bases had no gene match. From germline, CDR1 is SQVTM and CDR2 ANQGSEA. Preparing the TCRbeta library involved the use of unique molecular identifiers. Via MiXCR, TCRdb re-called the PCR reads, giving one row per CDR3 protein. The data show about 230,000 distinct CDR3 sequences, around 13% seen once. The chain carries TRBV29-1 and TRBJ2-2, with 15 bases lining up with TRBD2. Sequencing used PBMCs from the stem cell graft donor, obtained from the stem cell graft. This TCR derives from a human donor who donated a stem cell graft to a child with acute lymphoblastic leukemia. This CDR3 reads CSVTGLAGGTTGELFF. Here the CDR3 DNA reads TGCAGCGTCACGGGACTAGCGGGGGGTACAACCGGGGAGCTGTTTTTT.